Below, 8 T cell receptor beta chains from the same sample are listed, as sequenced in a study of blood T cell repertoires in COVID-19. Profiling relied on immunoSEQ multiplex PCR, and the TCRdb table lists in-frame clones only, not all of them. The table has 150,000 to 200,000 clones, over 75% seen once. The specimen sequenced was peripheral blood. These receptors came from a woman between 65 and 79 years old with acute or convalescent COVID-19.

V gene TRBV6-6 combines with J gene TRBJ1-1; no clear D. With 0 bases removed from V and 3 bases from J, the gap between germline ends came to 11 bases. Germline V lookup: CDR1 MNHNY, CDR2 SVGAGI (reference sequence). The CDR3 has 15 residues. The CDR3 spells CASSYSLPGDTEAFF. CDR3 bases: TGTGCCAGCAGTTACTCGCTCCCCGGAGACACTGAAGCTTTCTTT.

This clone was detected only once. The chain employs TRBV7-9 and TRBJ2-1, with D possibly being TRBD1 (6 bases). This CDR3 is built from 16 residues. From germline, CDR1 is SEHNR and CDR2 FQNEAQ (reference sequence). Trimming shortened V by 2 bases and J by 8 bases, and 19 bases separated the two germline ends. The CDR3 loop is CASSLSWTELYDEQFF. The CDR3 DNA reads TGTGCCAGCAGCTTAAGTTGGACAGAACTGTACGATGAGCAGTTCTTC.

This sequence joins TRBV28 and TRBJ2-3; possible D gene TRBD2, 5 bases. The CDR3 is 15 residues long. Trimming stripped 5 bases from V and 1 base from J, with 13 bases between. Germline lookup yields CDR1 MDHEN and CDR2 SYDVKM. CDR3 DNA: TGTGCCAGCAGTACTGGAGCGGCAGGCACAGATACGCAGTATTTT. The encoded protein is CASSTGAAGTDTQYF. The complete variable domain, with remaining parts taken from reference TRBV28 and TRBJ2-3, reads DVKVTQSSRYLVKRTGEKVFLECVQDMDHENMFWYRQDPGLGLRLIYFSYDVKMKEKGDIPEGYSVSREKKERFSLILESASTNQTSMYLCASSTGAAGTDTQYFGPGTRLTVL.

The J gene is TRBJ2-1, the V gene TRBV5-6; TRBD2 matches 14 bases. V gave up 4 bases and J gave up 8 bases; unmatched junction bases: 5. Germline V gene sequence: CDR1 SGHDT, CDR2 YYEEEE. The CDR3 spans 15 residues. The CDR3, as DNA: TGTGCCAGCAGCCCGGGACTAGCGGGAGTTTATGAGCAGTTCTTC. Protein: CASSPGLAGVYEQFF.

This chain joins TRBV15 and TRBJ1-2, with D perhaps TRBD1 (5 bases). CDR3 length: 15 amino acids. CDR1 and CDR2 from the germline V gene are LNHNV and YYDKDF (reference sequence). Trimming stripped 0 bases from V and 4 bases from J, with 12 bases between. The CDR3 nucleotides read TGTGCCACCAGCAGAGAAAGGGGTCGGAGCTATGGCTACACCTTC. This encodes CATSRERGRSYGYTF.

This sequence joins TRBV19 and TRBJ1-6; TRBD1 is a possible D gene (5 bases). With 5 bases removed from V and 9 bases from J, the gap between germline ends came to 17 bases. Germline CDR1 is LNHDA and CDR2 is SQIVND (reference sequence). The CDR3 runs to 15 residues. The CDR3 DNA follows: TGTGCCAGTAGTCCCAGGACATCCAAAGTTTCACCCCTCCACTTT. It is translated as CASSPRTSKVSPLHF.

In this sample, this clone turned up a few times. V usage is TRBV19 and J usage is TRBJ1-3; D uncertain. This CDR3 has 16 amino acids. The germline gives CDR1 LNHDA, CDR2 SQIVND (reference sequence). V lost 1 base to trimming and J lost 0 bases, with 10 bases between them. The CDR3 reads CASSIGRRRSGNTIYF. DNA of the CDR3: TGTGCCAGTAGTATAGGCCGGCGGCGCTCTGGAAACACCATATATTTT.

The V call is TRBV10-2, the J call TRBJ2-1; TRBD2 is a possible D gene (6 bases). Germline CDR1 is WSHSY and CDR2 is SAAADI. The CDR3 is 14 residues long. Trimming removed 9 bases at V and 5 bases at J, with 17 bases between. The CDR3 is CASWDSLPNNEQFF. As DNA, the CDR3 is TGCGCCAGTTGGGACTCCCTACCCAACAATGAGCAGTTCTTC.